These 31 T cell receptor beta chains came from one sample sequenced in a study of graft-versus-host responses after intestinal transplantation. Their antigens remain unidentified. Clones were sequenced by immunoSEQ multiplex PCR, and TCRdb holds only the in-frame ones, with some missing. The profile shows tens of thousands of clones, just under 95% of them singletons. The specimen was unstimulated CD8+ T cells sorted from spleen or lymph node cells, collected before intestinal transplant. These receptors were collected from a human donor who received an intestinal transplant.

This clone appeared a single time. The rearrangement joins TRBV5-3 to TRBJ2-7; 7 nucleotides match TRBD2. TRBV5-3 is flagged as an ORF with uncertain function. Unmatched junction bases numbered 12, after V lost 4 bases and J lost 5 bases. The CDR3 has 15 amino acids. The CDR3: CARSPRGRGGNEQYF. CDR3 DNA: TGTGCCAGAAGCCCCCGGGGGAGGGGAGGTAACGAGCAGTACTTC.

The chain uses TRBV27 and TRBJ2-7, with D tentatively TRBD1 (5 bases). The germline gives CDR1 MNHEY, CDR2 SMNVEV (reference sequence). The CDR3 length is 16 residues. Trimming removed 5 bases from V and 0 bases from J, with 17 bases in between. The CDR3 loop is CASSPRVCGDSYEQYF. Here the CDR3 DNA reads TGTGCCAGCAGTCCCAGGGTGTGCGGTGACTCCTACGAGCAGTACTTC.

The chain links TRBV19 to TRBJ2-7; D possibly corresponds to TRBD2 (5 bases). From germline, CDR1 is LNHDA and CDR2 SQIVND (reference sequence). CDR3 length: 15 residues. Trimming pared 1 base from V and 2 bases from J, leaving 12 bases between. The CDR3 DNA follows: TGTGCCAGTAGTATAGGCCCGGGCGGGCCCTACGAGCAGTACTTC. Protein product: CASSIGPGGPYEQYF.

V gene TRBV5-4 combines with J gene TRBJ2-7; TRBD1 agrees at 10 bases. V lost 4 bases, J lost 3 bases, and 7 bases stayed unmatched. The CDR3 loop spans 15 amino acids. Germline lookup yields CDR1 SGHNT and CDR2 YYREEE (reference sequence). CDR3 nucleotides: TGTGCCAGCAGCCTCTCCGGGACAGGGGTCTACGAGCAGTACTTC. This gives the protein CASSLSGTGVYEQYF.

The CDR3 nucleotides are TGTGCCAGCAGCTTGGGGGGGCTGCAGACCCAGTACTTC. It translates to CASSLGGLQTQYF. The gene calls are TRBV7-8 and TRBJ2-5; TRBD2 is a possible D gene (7 bases). The CDR3 extends over 13 amino acids. Trimming removed 3 bases at V and 6 bases at J, with 11 bases between. Germline CDR1 and CDR2: SGHVS and FQNEAQ.

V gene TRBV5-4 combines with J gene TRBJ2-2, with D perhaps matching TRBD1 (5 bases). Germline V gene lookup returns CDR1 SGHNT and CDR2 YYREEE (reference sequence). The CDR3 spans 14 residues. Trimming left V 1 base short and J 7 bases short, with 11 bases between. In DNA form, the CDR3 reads TGTGCCAGCAGCTTGAAGGGGTCGGACGGGGAGCTGTTTTTT. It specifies CASSLKGSDGELFF.

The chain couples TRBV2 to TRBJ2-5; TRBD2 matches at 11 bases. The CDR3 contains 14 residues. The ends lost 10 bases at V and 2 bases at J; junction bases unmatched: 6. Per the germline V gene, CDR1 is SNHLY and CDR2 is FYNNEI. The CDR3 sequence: CAKPGLAAQETQYF. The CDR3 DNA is TGTGCCAAACCGGGACTAGCGGCGCAAGAGACCCAGTACTTC.

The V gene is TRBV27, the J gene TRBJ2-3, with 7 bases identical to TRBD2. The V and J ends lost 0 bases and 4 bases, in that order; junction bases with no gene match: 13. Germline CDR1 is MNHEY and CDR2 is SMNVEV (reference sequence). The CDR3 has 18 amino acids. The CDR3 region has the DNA TGTGCCAGCAGTTTATCGGGGGGGTTCGGGCCTATCTCAGATACGCAGTATTTT. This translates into CASSLSGGFGPISDTQYF.

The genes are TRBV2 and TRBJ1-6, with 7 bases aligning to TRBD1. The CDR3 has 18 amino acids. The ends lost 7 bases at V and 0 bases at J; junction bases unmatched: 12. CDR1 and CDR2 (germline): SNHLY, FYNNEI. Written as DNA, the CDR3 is TGTGCCAGCAACAAAGAGAGGGGACAGAGCTCCTATAATTCACCCCTCCACTTT. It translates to CASNKERGQSSYNSPLHF.

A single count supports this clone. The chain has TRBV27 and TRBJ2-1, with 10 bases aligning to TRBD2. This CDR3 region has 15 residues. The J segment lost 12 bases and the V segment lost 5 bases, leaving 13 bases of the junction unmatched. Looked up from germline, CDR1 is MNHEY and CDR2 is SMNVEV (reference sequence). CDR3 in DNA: TGTGCCAGCAGTGCTGGACTAGCGGTAACAATGACGCAGTTCTTC. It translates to CASSAGLAVTMTQFF.

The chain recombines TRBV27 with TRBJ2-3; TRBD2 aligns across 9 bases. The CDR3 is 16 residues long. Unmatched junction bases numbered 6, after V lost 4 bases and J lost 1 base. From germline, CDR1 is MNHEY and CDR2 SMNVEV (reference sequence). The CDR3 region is CASSSGGGRGTDTQYF. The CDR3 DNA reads TGTGCCAGCAGTTCGGGCGGCGGGAGGGGCACAGATACGCAGTATTTT.

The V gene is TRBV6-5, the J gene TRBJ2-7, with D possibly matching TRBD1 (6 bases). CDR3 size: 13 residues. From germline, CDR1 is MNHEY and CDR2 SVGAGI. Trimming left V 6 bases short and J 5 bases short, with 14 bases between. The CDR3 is CASSQGQLDEQYF. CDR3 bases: TGTGCCAGCAGCCAAGGACAGTTGGACGAGCAGTACTTC.

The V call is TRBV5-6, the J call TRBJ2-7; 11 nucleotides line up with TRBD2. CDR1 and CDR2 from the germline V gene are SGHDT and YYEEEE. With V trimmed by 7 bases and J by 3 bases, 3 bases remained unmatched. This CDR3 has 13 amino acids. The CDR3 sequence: CASSGTSGYEQYF. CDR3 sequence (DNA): TGTGCCAGCTCCGGGACTAGCGGCTACGAGCAGTACTTC.

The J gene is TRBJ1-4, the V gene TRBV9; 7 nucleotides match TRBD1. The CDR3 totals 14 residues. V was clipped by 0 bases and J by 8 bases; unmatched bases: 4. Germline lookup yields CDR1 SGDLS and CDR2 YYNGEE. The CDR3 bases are TGTGCCAGCAGCGTAGCTGGGACAGCCGAAAAACTGTTTTTT. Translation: CASSVAGTAEKLFF.

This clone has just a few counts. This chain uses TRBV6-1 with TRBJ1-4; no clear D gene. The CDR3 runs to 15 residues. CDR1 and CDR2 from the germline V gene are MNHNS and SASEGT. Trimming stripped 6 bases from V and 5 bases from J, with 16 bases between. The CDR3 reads CASRDFAVENEKLFF. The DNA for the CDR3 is TGTGCCAGCAGGGACTTTGCAGTCGAAAATGAAAAACTGTTTTTT.

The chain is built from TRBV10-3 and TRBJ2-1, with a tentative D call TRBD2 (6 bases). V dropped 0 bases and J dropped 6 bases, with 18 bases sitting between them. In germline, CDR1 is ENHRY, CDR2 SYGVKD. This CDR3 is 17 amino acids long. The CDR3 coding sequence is TGTGCCATCAGTGAGTCGGTGGAGGGCGCGACCGGCAATGAGCAGTTCTTC. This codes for CAISESVEGATGNEQFF.

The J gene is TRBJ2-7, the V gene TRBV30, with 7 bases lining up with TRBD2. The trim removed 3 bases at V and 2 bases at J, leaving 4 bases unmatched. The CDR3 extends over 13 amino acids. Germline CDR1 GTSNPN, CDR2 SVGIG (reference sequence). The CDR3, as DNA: TGTGCCTGGAGGGGCCTAGCGGCCTACGAGCAGTACTTC. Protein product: CAWRGLAAYEQYF. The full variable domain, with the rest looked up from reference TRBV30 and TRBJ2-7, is SQTIHQWPATLVQPVGSPLSLECTVEGTSNPNLYWYRQAAGRGLQLLFYSVGIGQISSEVPQNLSASRPQDRQFILSSKKLLLSDSGFYLCAWRGLAAYEQYFGPGTRLTVT.

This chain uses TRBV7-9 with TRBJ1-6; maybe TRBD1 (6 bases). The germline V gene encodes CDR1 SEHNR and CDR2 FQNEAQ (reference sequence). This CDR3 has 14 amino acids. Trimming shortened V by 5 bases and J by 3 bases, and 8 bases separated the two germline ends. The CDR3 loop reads CASSGDNYNSPLHF. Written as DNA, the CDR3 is TGTGCCAGCAGCGGGGACAACTATAATTCACCCCTCCACTTT.

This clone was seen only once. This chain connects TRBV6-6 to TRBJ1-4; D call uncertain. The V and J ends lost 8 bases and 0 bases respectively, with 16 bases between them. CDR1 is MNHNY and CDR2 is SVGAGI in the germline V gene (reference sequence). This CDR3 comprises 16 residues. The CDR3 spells CASSPTFGATNEKLFF. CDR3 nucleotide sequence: TGTGCCAGCTCTCCTACCTTCGGGGCAACTAATGAAAAACTGTTTTTT.

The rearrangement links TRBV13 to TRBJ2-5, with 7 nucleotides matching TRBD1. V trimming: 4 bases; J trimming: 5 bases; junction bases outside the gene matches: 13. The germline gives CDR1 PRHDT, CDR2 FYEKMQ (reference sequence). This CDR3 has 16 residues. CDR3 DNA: TGTGCCAGCAGCTCAGGACCCCAGGGGGTGGGGGAGACCCAGTACTTC. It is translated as CASSSGPQGVGETQYF. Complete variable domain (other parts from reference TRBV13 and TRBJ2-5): AAGVIQSPRHLIKEKRETATLKCYPIPRHDTVYWYQQGPGQDPQFLISFYEKMQSDKGSIPDRFSAQQFSDYHSELNMSSLELGDSALYFCASSSGPQGVGETQYFGPGTRLLVL.

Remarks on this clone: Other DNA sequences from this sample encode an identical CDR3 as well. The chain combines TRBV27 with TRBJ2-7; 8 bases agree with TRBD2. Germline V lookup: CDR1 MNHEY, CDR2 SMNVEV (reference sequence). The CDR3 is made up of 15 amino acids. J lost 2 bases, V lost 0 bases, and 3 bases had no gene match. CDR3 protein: CASSLSSGGPYEQYF. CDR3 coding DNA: TGTGCCAGCAGTTTATCCAGCGGGGGCCCCTACGAGCAGTACTTC.

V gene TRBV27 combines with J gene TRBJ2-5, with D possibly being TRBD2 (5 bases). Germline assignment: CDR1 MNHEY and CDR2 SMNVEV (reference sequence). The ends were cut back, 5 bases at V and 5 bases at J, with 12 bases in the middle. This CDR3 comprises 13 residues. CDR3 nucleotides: TGTGCCAGCAGTCTCGGGGTGGGGGAGACCCAGTACTTC. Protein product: CASSLGVGETQYF.

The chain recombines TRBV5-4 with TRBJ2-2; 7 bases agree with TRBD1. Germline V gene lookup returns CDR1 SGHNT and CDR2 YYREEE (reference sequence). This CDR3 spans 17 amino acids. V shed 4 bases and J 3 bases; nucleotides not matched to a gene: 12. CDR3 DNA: TGTGCCAGCAGCGACAACCCCGGGACAGAATACACCGGGGAGCTGTTTTTT. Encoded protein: CASSDNPGTEYTGELFF.

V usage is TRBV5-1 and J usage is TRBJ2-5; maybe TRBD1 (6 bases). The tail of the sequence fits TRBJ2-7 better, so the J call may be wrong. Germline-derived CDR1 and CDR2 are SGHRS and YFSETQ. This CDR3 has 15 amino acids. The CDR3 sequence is CASSWTTGSSYEQYF. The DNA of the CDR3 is TGCGCCAGCAGCTGGACAACAGGGAGCTCCTACGAGCAGTACTTC.

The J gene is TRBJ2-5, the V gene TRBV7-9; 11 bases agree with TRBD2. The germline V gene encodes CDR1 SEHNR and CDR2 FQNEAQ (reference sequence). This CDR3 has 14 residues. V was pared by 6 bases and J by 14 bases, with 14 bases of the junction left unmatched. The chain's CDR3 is CASSRTSGGGKIYF. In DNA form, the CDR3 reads TGTGCCAGCAGTCGTACTAGCGGGGGAGGGAAAATTTACTTC.

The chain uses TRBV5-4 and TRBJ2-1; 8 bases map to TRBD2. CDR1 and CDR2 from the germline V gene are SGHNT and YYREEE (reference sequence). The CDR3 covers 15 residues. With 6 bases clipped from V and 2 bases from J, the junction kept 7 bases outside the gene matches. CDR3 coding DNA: TGTGCCAGCACCCAAGGACTAGCCCCCTACAATGAGCAGTTCTTC. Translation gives CASTQGLAPYNEQFF.

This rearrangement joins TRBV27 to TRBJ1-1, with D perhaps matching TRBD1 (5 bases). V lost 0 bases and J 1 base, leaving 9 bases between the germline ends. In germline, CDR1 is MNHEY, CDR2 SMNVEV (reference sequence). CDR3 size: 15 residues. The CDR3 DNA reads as TGTGCCAGCAGTTTATCCCTCGGGGGGAACACTGAAGCTTTCTTT. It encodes CASSLSLGGNTEAFF.

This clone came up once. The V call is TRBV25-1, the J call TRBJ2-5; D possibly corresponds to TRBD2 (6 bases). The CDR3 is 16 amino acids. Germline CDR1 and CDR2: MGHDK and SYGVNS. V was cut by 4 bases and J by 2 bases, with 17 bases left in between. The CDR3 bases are TGTGCCAGCAGTGGGGGGGACGGGTGGGATCAAGAGACCCAGTACTTC. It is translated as CASSGGDGWDQETQYF.

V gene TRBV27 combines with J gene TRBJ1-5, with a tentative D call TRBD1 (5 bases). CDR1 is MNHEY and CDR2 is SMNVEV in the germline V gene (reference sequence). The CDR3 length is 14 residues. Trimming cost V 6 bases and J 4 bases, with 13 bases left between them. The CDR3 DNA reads TGTGCCAGCAGCCGTTCGGACACAAATCAGCCCCAGCATTTT. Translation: CASSRSDTNQPQHF.

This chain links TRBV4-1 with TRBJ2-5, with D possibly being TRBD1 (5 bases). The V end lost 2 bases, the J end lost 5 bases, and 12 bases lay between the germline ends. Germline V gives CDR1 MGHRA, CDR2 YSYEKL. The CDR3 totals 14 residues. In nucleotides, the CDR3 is TGCGCCAGCAGCCAACTCCAGGGATTGGAGACCCAGTACTTC. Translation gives CASSQLQGLETQYF.

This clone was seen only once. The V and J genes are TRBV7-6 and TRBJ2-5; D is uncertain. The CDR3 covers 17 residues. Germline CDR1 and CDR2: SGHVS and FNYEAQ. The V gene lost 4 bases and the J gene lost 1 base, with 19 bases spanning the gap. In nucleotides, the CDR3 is TGTGCCAGCAGCTCGCTTATAGCACTTAGGCCCCAAGAGACCCAGTACTTC. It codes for CASSSLIALRPQETQYF.